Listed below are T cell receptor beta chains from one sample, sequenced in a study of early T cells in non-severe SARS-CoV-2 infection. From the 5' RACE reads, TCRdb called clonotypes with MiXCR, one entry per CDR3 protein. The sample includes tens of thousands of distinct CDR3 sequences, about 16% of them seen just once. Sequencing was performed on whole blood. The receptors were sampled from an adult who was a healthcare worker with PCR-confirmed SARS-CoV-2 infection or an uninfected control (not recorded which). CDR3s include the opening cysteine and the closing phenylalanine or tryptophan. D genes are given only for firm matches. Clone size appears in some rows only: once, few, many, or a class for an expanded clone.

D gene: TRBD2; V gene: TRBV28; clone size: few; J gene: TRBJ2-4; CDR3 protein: CASSFRGREEAKNIQYF; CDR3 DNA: TGTGCCAGCAGTTTCCGCGGGAGGGAAGAGGCCAAAAACATTCAGTACTTC
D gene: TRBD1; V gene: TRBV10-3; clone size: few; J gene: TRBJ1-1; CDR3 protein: CATEDRASDTEAFF; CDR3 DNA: TGTGCCACTGAGGACAGGGCGAGCGACACTGAAGCTTTCTTT
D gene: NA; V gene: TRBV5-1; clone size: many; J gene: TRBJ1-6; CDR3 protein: CASSLGRAGDSPLHF; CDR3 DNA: TGCGCCAGCAGCTTGGGTCGGGCAGGGGATTCACCCCTCCACTTT
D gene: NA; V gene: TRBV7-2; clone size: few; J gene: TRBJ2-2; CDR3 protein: CASSLVTSSAGELFF; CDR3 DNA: TGTGCCAGCAGCTTAGTTACTAGTTCCGCCGGGGAGCTGTTTTTT
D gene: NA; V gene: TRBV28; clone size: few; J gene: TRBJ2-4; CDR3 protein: CASSTTALAKNIQYF; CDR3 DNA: TGTGCCAGCAGCACGACAGCTCTAGCCAAAAACATTCAGTACTTC
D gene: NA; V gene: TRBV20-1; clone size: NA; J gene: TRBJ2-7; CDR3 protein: CSARGPPRDRTYEQYF; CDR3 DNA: TGCAGTGCTAGAGGTCCGCCTCGGGACCGGACCTACGAGCAGTACTTC
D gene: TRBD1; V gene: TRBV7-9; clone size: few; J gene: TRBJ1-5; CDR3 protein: CASSLDRDDQPQHF; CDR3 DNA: TGTGCCAGCAGCTTGGACAGGGATGATCAGCCCCAGCATTTT
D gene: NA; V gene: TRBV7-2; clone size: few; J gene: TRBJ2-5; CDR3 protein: CASSRTVGGETQYF; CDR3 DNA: TGTGCCAGCAGCCGGACGGTGGGGGGAGAGACCCAGTACTTC
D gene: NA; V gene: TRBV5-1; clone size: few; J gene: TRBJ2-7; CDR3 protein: CASSYEQYF; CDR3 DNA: TGCGCCAGCAGCTACGAGCAGTACTTC
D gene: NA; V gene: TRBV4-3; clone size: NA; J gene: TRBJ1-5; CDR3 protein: CASSQGHSNQPQHF; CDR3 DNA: TGCGCCAGCAGCCAAGGCCATAGCAATCAGCCCCAGCATTTT
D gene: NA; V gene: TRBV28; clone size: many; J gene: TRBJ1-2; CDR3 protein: CASTGPNPYGYTF; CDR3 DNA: TGTGCCAGCACCGGGCCCAACCCATATGGCTACACCTTC
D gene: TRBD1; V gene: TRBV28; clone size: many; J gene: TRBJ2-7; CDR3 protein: CASSFPGQGKNEQYF; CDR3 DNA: TGTGCCAGCAGTTTCCCGGGACAGGGGAAGAACGAGCAGTACTTC
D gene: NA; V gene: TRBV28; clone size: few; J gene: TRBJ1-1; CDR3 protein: CASKGLANTEAFF; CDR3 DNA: TGTGCCAGCAAGGGACTGGCGAACACTGAAGCTTTCTTT
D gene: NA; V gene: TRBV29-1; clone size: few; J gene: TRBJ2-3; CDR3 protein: CSARGGISTDTQYF; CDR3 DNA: TGCAGCGCCCGAGGGGGGATTAGCACAGATACGCAGTATTTT
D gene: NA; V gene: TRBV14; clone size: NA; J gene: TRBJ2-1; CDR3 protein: CASSQDWVQGPAPPSSYNEQFF; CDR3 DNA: TGTGCCAGCAGCCAAGACTGGGTTCAGGGACCCGCCCCCCCCAGCTCCTACAATGAGCAGTTCTTC
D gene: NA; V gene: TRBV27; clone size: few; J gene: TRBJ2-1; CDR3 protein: CASSLLSAVGAHEQFF; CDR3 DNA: TGTGCCAGCAGTTTATTGTCGGCTGTTGGCGCCCATGAGCAGTTCTTC
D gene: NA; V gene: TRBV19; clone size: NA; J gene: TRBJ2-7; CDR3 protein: CASSTDRSDEQYF; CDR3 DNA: TGTGCCAGTAGTACCGACAGGTCCGACGAGCAGTACTTC
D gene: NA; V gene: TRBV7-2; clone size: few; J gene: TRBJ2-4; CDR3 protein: CASSLTSMGSKNIQYF; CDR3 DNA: TGTGCCAGCAGCCTGACAAGCATGGGTTCCAAAAACATTCAGTACTTC
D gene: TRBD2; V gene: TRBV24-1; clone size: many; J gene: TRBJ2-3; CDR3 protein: CATSVASGRTDTQYF; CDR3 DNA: TGTGCCACCAGTGTGGCTAGCGGGCGGACAGATACGCAGTATTTT
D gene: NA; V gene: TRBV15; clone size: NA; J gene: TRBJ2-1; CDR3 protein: CATSRDLASSYNEQFF; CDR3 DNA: TGTGCCACCAGCAGAGATTTGGCGAGCTCCTACAATGAGCAGTTCTTC
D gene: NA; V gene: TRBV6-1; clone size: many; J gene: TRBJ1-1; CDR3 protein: CASTYTDRNTEAFF; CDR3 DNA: TGTGCCAGCACCTATACGGACAGGAACACTGAAGCTTTCTTT
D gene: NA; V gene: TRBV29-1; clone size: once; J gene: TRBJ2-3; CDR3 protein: CSVGGSPRYF; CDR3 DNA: TGCAGCGTTGGGGGCAGCCCTCGGTATTTT
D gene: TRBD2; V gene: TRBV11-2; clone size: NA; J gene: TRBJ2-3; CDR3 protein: CASSLSPAGAVTDTQYF; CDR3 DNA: TGTGCCAGCAGCTTATCCCCAGCGGGAGCGGTGACAGATACGCAGTATTTT
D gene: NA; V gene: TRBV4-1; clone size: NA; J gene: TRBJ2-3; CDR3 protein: CASSQGTYNSDTQYF; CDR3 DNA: TGCGCCAGCAGCCAAGGGACTTACAATTCAGATACGCAGTATTTT
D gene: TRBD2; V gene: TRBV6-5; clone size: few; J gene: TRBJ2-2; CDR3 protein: CASSSSSGRRNGELFF; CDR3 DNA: TGTGCCAGCAGTTCATCTAGCGGGAGACGGAACGGGGAGCTGTTTTTT
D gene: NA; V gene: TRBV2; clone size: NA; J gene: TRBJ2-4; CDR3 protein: CASSVERLVLIF; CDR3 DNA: TGTGCCAGCAGCGTAGAACGACTAGTTTTAATCTTC
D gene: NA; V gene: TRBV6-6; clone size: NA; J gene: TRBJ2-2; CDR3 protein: CAGWNGDHTGELFF; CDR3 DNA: TGTGCCGGCTGGAACGGGGACCACACCGGGGAGCTGTTTTTT
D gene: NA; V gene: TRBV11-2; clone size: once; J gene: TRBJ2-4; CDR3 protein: CASSHLRRRTPQPIQYF; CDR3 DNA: TGTGCCAGCAGCCACCTCCGTCGCAGAACGCCTCAACCCATTCAGTACTTC